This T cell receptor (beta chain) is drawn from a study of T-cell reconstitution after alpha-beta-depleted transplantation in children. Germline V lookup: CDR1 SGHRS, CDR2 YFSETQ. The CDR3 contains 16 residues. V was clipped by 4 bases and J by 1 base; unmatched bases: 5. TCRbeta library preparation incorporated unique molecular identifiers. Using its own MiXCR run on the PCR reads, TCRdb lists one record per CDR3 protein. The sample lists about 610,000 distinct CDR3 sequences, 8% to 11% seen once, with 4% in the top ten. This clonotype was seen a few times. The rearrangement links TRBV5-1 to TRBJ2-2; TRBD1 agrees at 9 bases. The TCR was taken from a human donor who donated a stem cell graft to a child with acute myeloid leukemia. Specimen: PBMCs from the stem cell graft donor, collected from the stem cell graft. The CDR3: CASSLQGAGNTGELFF. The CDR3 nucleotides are TGCGCCAGCAGCCTACAGGGGGCAGGGAACACCGGGGAGCTGTTTTTT.